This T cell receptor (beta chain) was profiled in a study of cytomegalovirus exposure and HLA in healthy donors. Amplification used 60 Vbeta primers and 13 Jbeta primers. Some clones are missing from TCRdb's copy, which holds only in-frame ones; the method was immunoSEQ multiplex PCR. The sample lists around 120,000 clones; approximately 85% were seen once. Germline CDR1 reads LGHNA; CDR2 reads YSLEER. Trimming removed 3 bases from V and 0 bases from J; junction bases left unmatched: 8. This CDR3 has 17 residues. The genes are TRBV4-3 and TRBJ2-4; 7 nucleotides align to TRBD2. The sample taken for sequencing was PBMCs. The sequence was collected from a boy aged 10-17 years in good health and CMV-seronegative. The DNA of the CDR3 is TGCGCCAGCAGCCAGGAGAGACTAGCCGAAGCCAAAAACATTCAGTACTTC. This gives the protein CASSQERLAEAKNIQYF.